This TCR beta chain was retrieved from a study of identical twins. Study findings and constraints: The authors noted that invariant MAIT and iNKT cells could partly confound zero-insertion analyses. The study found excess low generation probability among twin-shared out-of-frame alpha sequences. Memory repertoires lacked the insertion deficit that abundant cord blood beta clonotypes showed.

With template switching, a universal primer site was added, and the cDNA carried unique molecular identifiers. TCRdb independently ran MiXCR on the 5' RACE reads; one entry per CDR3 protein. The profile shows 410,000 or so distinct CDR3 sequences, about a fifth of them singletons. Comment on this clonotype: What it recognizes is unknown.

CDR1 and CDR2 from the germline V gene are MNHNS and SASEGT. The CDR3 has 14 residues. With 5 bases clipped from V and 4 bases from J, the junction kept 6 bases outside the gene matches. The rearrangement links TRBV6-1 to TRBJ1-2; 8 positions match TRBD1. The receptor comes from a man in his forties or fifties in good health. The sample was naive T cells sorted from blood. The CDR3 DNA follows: TGTGCCAGCAGTATCGGACAGGGCACCTATGGCTACACCTTC. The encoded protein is CASSIGQGTYGYTF.